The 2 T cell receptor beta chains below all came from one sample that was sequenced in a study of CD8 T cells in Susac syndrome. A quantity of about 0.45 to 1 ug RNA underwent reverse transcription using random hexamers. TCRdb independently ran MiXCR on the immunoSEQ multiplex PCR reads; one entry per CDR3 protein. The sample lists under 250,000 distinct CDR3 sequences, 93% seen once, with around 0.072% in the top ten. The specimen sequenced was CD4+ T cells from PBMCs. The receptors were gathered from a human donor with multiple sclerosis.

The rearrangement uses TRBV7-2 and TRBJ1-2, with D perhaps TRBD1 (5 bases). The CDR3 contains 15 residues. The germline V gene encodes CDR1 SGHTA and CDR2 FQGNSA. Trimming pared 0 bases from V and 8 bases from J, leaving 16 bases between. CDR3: CASSLATAGTSGYTF. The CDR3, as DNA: TGTGCCAGCAGCTTAGCGACAGCGGGAACCTCCGGCTACACCTTC.

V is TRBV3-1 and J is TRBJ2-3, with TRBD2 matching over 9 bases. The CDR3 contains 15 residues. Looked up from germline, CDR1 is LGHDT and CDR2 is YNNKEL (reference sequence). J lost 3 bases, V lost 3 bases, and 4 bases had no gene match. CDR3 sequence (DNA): TGTGCCAGCAGCCATACGGCGGGAGGGACAGATACGCAGTATTTT. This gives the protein CASSHTAGGTDTQYF.